This TCR beta chain came from a study of T cell clonality in common variable immunodeficiency (dated by TCRdb to the mid-2010s). Overall study outcomes, separate from this receptor: Increased TCRbeta clonality was found in CVID subjects compared with healthy controls (t-test p = 0.018), with the increase being most characteristic of about a third of subjects. CVID TCRbeta sequences reportedly showed fewer deletions and N-nucleotide insertions and lacked highly modified clones with 13 or more V deletions. Fewer TCRbeta clones were shared among CVID subjects than among healthy controls (p < 0.0001). Correlations of repertoire features with clinical complications were constrained by heterogeneity among patients within the CVID cohort. According to the authors, finding the cause of the higher clonality in CVID would require sequencing the repertoires of T cell subpopulations. Even though DNA input was equal, the average per sample came to some 82,000 unique sequences for controls compared with around 32,000 for CVID samples.

The germline V gene specifies SGHRS as CDR1 and YFSETQ as CDR2. The CDR3 numbers 16 residues from cysteine through phenylalanine. The DNA covers only part of the CDR3, 39 bases in frame from base 1. Trimming costs V 0 bases and J 0 bases, and their ends lie 11 bases apart. This clone was found many times. The clone's antigen remains unknown. Read data end 3 residues before the CDR3 end; the end is taken from the germline J gene. Most of the CVID patients and most of the healthy controls were of Caucasian heritage. From each donor, about 4.5 to 9 ml of heparinized peripheral whole blood was collected. Genomic DNA from adults with common variable immune deficiency (CVID) and from healthy adult controls was used to sequence TCRbeta CDR3 repertoires. A total of around 22 healthy adult volunteers (about 12 female and some 10 male; age range roughly 23 to 75 years, mean age about 31) were included in the control group. Diluted blood was subjected to density centrifugation over Hypaque 1077 or Ficoll-Paque for isolation of peripheral blood mononuclear cells. Unsorted mononuclear cells served as the source of genomic DNA, which was extracted either by Qiagen column purification or by a centrifugation-based method.

CVID samples and control samples contributed equivalent amounts of genomic DNA as sequencing input. For every sample, a 60 bp segment covering the rearranged TCRbeta CDR3 region was amplified and then sequenced. The immunoSEQ assay, a bias-corrected multiplex PCR combined with high-throughput sequencing, was used to amplify TCRbeta. In the paper's pipeline: Every unique nucleotide sequence was considered a clone and was annotated with V, D and J genes, copy number and frequency. Sequences were labeled productive if in frame, and non-productive if out of frame or containing stop codons. As previously described, Shannon's entropy was used to calculate clonality. The predicted amino acid sequences of productive clones were used to derive mean CDR3 Kyte-Doolittle hydropathy. Hierarchical clustering of scaled V gene usage was performed with the R hclust function using Manhattan distance and complete linkage. Sharing of clones by CDR3 amino acid sequence was evaluated by resampling 12 repertoires per group over 100 rounds. Repertoires were searched for 70 published EBV-specific and 200 to 300 published CMV-specific TCRbeta sequences. Analysis left out a couple of CVID samples that produced under 10,000 sequences, so 45 or so CVID repertoires remained. Not all clones reach the TCRdb copy of this immuneACCESS table, which keeps in-frame sequences only. Checked studies attribute under half of the gap to unresolved V genes and leave the rest unexplained. V and J calls and clone size are given by that table; D and trimming were obtained from the DNA. The sample comprises fewer than 70,000 clones, and every one was counted more than once. The top ten constitute roughly 1.7% of the sample.

Sequences were obtained from peripheral blood mononuclear cells. The rearranged chain carries TRBV5-1 and TRBJ2-3, with a tentative D gene TRBD2 over 5 matching bases. The sequence came from a person aged 18-70 years in good health. For the CDR3, the sequence is CASSLGGGRSTDTQYF. The DNA read from the CDR3 is TGCGCCAGCAGCTTGGGAGGCGGGCGAAGCACAGATACG.